The 32 T cell receptor beta chains reported below all come from one sample, sequenced in a study of T cell responses to AZD1222 COVID-19 vaccine. The table came from immunoSEQ multiplex PCR; TCRdb's copy has only in-frame clones and leaves some out. The sample has 150,000 to 200,000 clones; about 91% are singletons. The starting material was peripheral blood, obtained 28 days after the second AZD1222 dose. The receptors were gathered from an adult who received the AZD1222 COVID-19 vaccine.

V and J are TRBV5-4 and TRBJ1-5; perhaps TRBD1 as D (6 bases). The V gene's germline CDR1 is SGHNT and CDR2 YYREEE (reference sequence). This CDR3 region has 14 residues. Trimming stripped 3 bases from V and 8 bases from J, with 15 bases between. The CDR3 region is CASSSQGRQEPQHF. DNA for the CDR3: TGTGCCAGCAGCTCACAGGGTCGGCAGGAGCCCCAGCATTTT.

The chain employs TRBV2 and TRBJ1-2; D possibly corresponds to TRBD1 (5 bases). The CDR3 consists of 13 residues. The germline V gene has CDR1 SNHLY and CDR2 FYNNEI. V lost 3 bases, J lost 7 bases, and 12 bases lay in between. CDR3 sequence reads: CASSEAGRGGYTF. The CDR3 nucleotides read TGTGCCAGCAGTGAGGCAGGGCGGGGTGGCTACACCTTC. The full variable domain, with the rest looked up from reference TRBV2 and TRBJ1-2, is EPEVTQTPSHQVTQMGQEVILRCVPISNHLYFYWYRQILGQKVEFLVSFYNNEISEKSEIFDDQFSVERPDGSNFTLKIRSTKLEDSAMYFCASSEAGRGGYTFGSGTRLTVV.

The chain is built from TRBV9 and TRBJ1-1; 10 bases line up with TRBD1. CDR3 length: 14 amino acids. J gave up 4 bases and V 4 bases, and 4 bases lay outside the gene matches. CDR1 and CDR2 from the germline V gene are SGDLS and YYNGEE. In DNA form, the CDR3 reads TGTGCCAGCAGCCTTCGGACAGGGGGCACTGAAGCTTTCTTT. It encodes CASSLRTGGTEAFF.

V and J are TRBV9 and TRBJ2-3; D unclear. Germline-derived CDR1 and CDR2 are SGDLS and YYNGEE. The CDR3 consists of 13 residues. V gave up 0 bases and J gave up 5 bases, with 7 bases separating them. The DNA for the CDR3 is TGTGCCAGCAGCGTAGGTTGGCGAGATACGCAGTATTTT. This sequence encodes CASSVGWRDTQYF. Full variable domain (outside the CDR3, taken from reference TRBV9 and TRBJ2-3): DSGVTQTPKHLITATGQRVTLRCSPRSGDLSVYWYQQSLDQGLQFLIQYYNGEERAKGNILERFSAQQFPDLHSELNLSSLELGDSALYFCASSVGWRDTQYFGPGTRLTVL.

The chain has TRBV25-1 and TRBJ2-3; 11 bases align to TRBD2. The J segment lost 0 bases and the V segment lost 2 bases, leaving 1 base of the junction unmatched. The CDR3 is 16 residues long. Germline CDR1 reads MGHDK; CDR2 reads SYGVNS. CDR3: CASSEPSGGSTDTQYF. CDR3 bases: TGTGCCAGCAGTGAACCTAGCGGGGGGAGCACAGATACGCAGTATTTT.

This rearrangement joins TRBV25-1 to TRBJ2-3, with D perhaps TRBD1 (6 bases). Germline V gene data show CDR1 as MGHDK and CDR2 as SYGVNS. This CDR3 is 14 amino acids long. V lost 4 bases and J 0 bases, leaving 8 bases between the germline ends. CDR3 nucleotides: TGTGCCAGCAGTGGACAGGTCAGCACAGATACGCAGTATTTT. Translation gives CASSGQVSTDTQYF.

CDR3 DNA: TGTGCCAGCAGTTTTCAGAACTACGAGCAGTACTTC. It encodes CASSFQNYEQYF. This rearrangement joins TRBV28 to TRBJ2-7; D is uncertain. The length of the CDR3 is 12 residues. Germline CDR1 and CDR2: MDHEN and SYDVKM. Trimming took 3 bases from V and 3 from J, leaving 6 bases between them.

The V call is TRBV19, the J call TRBJ1-1; D remains ambiguous. CDR1 is LNHDA, CDR2 SQIVND, per germline (reference sequence). The ends were cut back, 6 bases at V and 0 bases at J, with 11 bases in the middle. This CDR3 comprises 14 residues. CDR3 residues: CASSWDGMNTEAFF. CDR3 DNA sequence: TGTGCCAGTAGCTGGGATGGAATGAACACTGAAGCTTTCTTT.

V usage is TRBV5-1 and J usage is TRBJ1-4, with D uncertain. The CDR3 totals 16 residues. The V and J ends lost 4 bases and 3 bases respectively, with 16 bases between them. Germline V gives CDR1 SGHRS, CDR2 YFSETQ. CDR3 bases: TGCGCCAGCAGCCGAGATCGAGGACCGCCTAATGAAAAACTGTTTTTT. Amino acid sequence: CASSRDRGPPNEKLFF.

This clone has just one count. This chain links TRBV12-3 or TRBV12-4 with TRBJ1-2; D not resolved. Trimming shortened V by 5 bases and J by 6 bases, and 7 bases separated the two germline ends. The CDR3 runs to 11 residues. The CDR3 sequence is CASSPADGYTF. CDR3 nucleotide sequence: TGTGCCAGCAGTCCTGCTGATGGCTACACCTTC.

The CDR3 nucleotides are TGTGCCAGTCGGGCACCAGGGCTAAATTTAGCCAAAAACATTCAGTACTTC. Translated, it gives CASRAPGLNLAKNIQYF. The chain is built from TRBV11-2 and TRBJ2-4; perhaps TRBD1 as D (5 bases). The germline V gene has CDR1 SGHAT and CDR2 FQNNGV. The CDR3 runs 17 residues. V was cut by 9 bases and J by 0 bases, with 21 bases left in between.

This clone occurred once. This rearrangement joins TRBV14 to TRBJ2-7, with TRBD1 matching over 8 bases. Germline V gives CDR1 SGHDN, CDR2 FVKESK. The CDR3 sequence is 17 residues long. V shed 0 bases and J 4 bases; nucleotides not matched to a gene: 11. DNA for the CDR3: TGTGCCAGCAGCCAAGATCGACGCAGGGGGCGCGTTTACGAGCAGTACTTC. This codes for CASSQDRRRGRVYEQYF.

This clone occurred once. This chain connects TRBV5-5 to TRBJ1-4, with a possible D match to TRBD1 (5 bases). The CDR3 covers 14 residues. Germline V lookup: CDR1 SGHKS, CDR2 YYEKEE (reference sequence). Deletions cut 5 bases from V and 1 base from J, with 9 bases between. The CDR3, as DNA: TGTGCCAGCAGGGAGGGGATAACTAATGAAAAACTGTTTTTT. Encoded protein: CASREGITNEKLFF.

The chain has TRBV4-2 and TRBJ2-3; the match to TRBD2 covers 11 bases. The CDR3 has 17 amino acids. V was pared by 1 base and J by 2 bases, with 5 bases of the junction left unmatched. The germline V gene has CDR1 LGHNA and CDR2 YNFKEQ. CDR3 in DNA: TGTGCCAGCAGCCAAGGACTAGCGGGGAGAAACACAGATACGCAGTATTTT. As protein: CASSQGLAGRNTDTQYF.

V and J are TRBV14 and TRBJ2-1; 9 positions agree with TRBD1. Germline V gene lookup returns CDR1 SGHDN and CDR2 FVKESK. The CDR3 contains 17 residues. V gave up 5 bases and J gave up 6 bases; unmatched junction bases: 14. This chain's CDR3 is CASSSRLGQGRGNEQFF. In DNA form, the CDR3 reads TGTGCCAGCAGCTCCCGGTTAGGACAGGGGCGCGGCAATGAGCAGTTCTTC.

The chain links TRBV11-3 to TRBJ1-1; D remains ambiguous. The CDR3 covers 13 residues. V was shortened by 3 bases and J by 2 bases, with 7 bases between the two germline ends. Germline V gene sequence: CDR1 SGHNT, CDR2 YENEEA. The CDR3 loop is CASSLNSNTEAFF. The CDR3 bases are TGTGCCAGCAGCTTGAACAGCAACACTGAAGCTTTCTTT.

The CDR3 DNA follows: TGTGCCAGCAGCTTAGGGACCGGGGAGCTGTTTTTT. Its translation: CASSLGTGELFF. V gene TRBV11-3 combines with J gene TRBJ2-2; D not resolved. Per the germline V gene, CDR1 is SGHNT and CDR2 is YENEEA. Trimming removed 1 base from V and 5 bases from J, with 2 bases in between. This CDR3 has 12 amino acids.

The J gene is TRBJ2-5, the V gene TRBV5-1; 11 nucleotides agree with TRBD2. The length of the CDR3 is 16 residues. Trimming removed 2 bases from V and 2 bases from J; junction bases left unmatched: 5. Germline V gives CDR1 SGHRS, CDR2 YFSETQ. The CDR3 sequence: CASSFGGLAEQETQYF. Written as DNA, the CDR3 is TGCGCCAGCAGCTTCGGGGGACTAGCGGAACAAGAGACCCAGTACTTC.

The rearrangement uses TRBV19 and TRBJ1-1, with D unclear. Germline V gene sequence: CDR1 LNHDA, CDR2 SQIVND (reference sequence). This CDR3 has 15 amino acids. The V end lost 5 bases, the J end lost 0 bases, and 13 bases lay between the germline ends. CDR3 bases: TGTGCCAGTAGTGCCGGACTGATTATGAACACTGAAGCTTTCTTT. Protein sequence: CASSAGLIMNTEAFF.

V and J are TRBV29-1 and TRBJ1-2; 11 nucleotides align to TRBD1. The V gene end was trimmed by 6 bases and the J gene end by 7 bases; junction bases not matched to a gene: 4. Germline-derived CDR1 and CDR2 are SQVTM and ANQGSEA. This CDR3 is built from 12 residues. CDR3 in DNA: TGCAGCGTAGCGGACAGGGGGCTTGGCTACACCTTC. Amino acids: CSVADRGLGYTF. Supplemented by reference TRBV29-1 and TRBJ1-2, the full variable domain reads SAVISQKPSRDICQRGTSLTIQCQVDSQVTMMFWYRQQPGQSLTLIATANQGSEATYESGFVIDKFPISRPNLTFSTLTVSNMSPEDSSIYLCSVADRGLGYTFGSGTRLTVV.

The sample holds a few counts of this clone. The chain is built from TRBV5-6 and TRBJ1-6; 10 bases fit TRBD1. V lost 2 bases, J lost 5 bases, and 1 base stayed unmatched. Looked up from germline, CDR1 is SGHDT and CDR2 is YYEEEE. The CDR3 totals 15 residues. The chain's CDR3 is CASSFGTGDNSPLHF. For the CDR3, the DNA is TGTGCCAGCAGCTTCGGGACAGGGGATAATTCACCCCTCCACTTT.

This chain joins TRBV3-1 (or the pseudogene TRBV3-2) and TRBJ1-1, with D perhaps TRBD1 (5 bases). The V gene lost 3 bases and the J gene lost 4 bases, with 15 bases spanning the gap. In germline, CDR1 is LGHDT, CDR2 YNNKEL (reference sequence). The CDR3 is made up of 15 amino acids. The CDR3, as DNA: TGTGCCAGCAGCCATGGACAAGTAGGAGGCACTGAAGCTTTCTTT. It is translated as CASSHGQVGGTEAFF.

The V call is TRBV6-5, the J call TRBJ1-1; 10 bases are a match to TRBD1. With V trimmed by 2 bases and J by 7 bases, 4 bases remained unmatched. Germline CDR1 reads MNHEY; CDR2 reads SVGAGI. CDR3 size: 14 residues. The CDR3 spells CASSYGTGEDEAFF. CDR3 nucleotide sequence: TGTGCCAGCAGTTACGGGACAGGGGAGGATGAAGCTTTCTTT.

V gene TRBV5-1 combines with J gene TRBJ2-7; 8 nucleotides match TRBD1. The CDR3 loop spans 14 amino acids. Germline-derived CDR1 and CDR2 are SGHRS and YFSETQ. The trim removed 4 bases at V and 2 bases at J, leaving 5 bases unmatched. The DNA of the CDR3 is TGCGCCAGCAGCGTAACGACAGGGGCCTACGAGCAGTACTTC. Residues: CASSVTTGAYEQYF.

This clone came up once. The chain combines TRBV7-9 with TRBJ1-6, with D perhaps TRBD1 (6 bases). This CDR3 contains 15 residues. Trimming pared 4 bases from V and 6 bases from J, leaving 13 bases between. The V gene's germline CDR1 is SEHNR and CDR2 FQNEAQ (reference sequence). The CDR3 sequence is CASSSTGRGNSPLHF. CDR3 coding DNA: TGTGCCAGCAGCTCCACAGGGAGAGGTAATTCACCCCTCCACTTT.

This clone showed up just once. This sequence joins TRBV5-1 and TRBJ1-1; no clear D. Germline CDR1 reads SGHRS; CDR2 reads YFSETQ. CDR3 length: 14 amino acids. V lost 0 bases, J lost 2 bases, and 8 bases lay in between. CDR3 DNA: TGCGCCAGCAGCTTGGTGGCAGATAACACTGAAGCTTTCTTT. Translated: CASSLVADNTEAFF.

The rearrangement uses TRBV12-3 or TRBV12-4 and TRBJ1-2; TRBD1 is a possible D gene (5 bases). This CDR3 spans 13 amino acids. V gave up 1 base and J gave up 14 bases, with 17 bases separating them. CDR3 sequence: CASSLGGSSPETF. As DNA, the CDR3 is TGTGCCAGCAGTTTAGGGGGGAGCTCCCCAGAGACCTTC.

This chain joins TRBV7-2 and TRBJ2-5; maybe TRBD2 (6 bases). The V end was cut by 2 bases, the J end by 6 bases, with 13 bases between. There are 14 residues in the CDR3. The germline CDR1 and CDR2 sequences are SGHTA and FQGNSA. The CDR3 DNA reads as TGTGCCAGCAGCTTATTGGTGGGGGGAAAGACCCAGTACTTC. This codes for CASSLLVGGKTQYF.

V usage is TRBV30 and J usage is TRBJ2-5, with 8 bases identical to TRBD2. CDR3 length equals 15 residues. The junction had 4 bases not matched to a gene; V was cut back by 0 bases and J by 1 base. Per the germline V gene, CDR1 is GTSNPN and CDR2 is SVGIG (reference sequence). The CDR3 DNA reads as TGTGCCTGGAGTGTGGCGGGGGGATCCCAAGAGACCCAGTACTTC. The encoded protein is CAWSVAGGSQETQYF.

This clone was observed a few times. The chain uses TRBV7-9 and TRBJ1-2; D ambiguous. CDR1 is SEHNR, CDR2 FQNEAQ, per germline (reference sequence). The V and J ends lost 5 bases and 7 bases respectively, with 11 bases between them. This CDR3 spans 12 amino acids. DNA of the CDR3: TGTGCCAGCAGCGTCAGTGAGGCTGGCTACACCTTC. Amino acid sequence: CASSVSEAGYTF. The complete variable domain, with remaining parts taken from reference TRBV7-9 and TRBJ1-2, reads DTGVSQNPRHKITKRGQNVTFRCDPISEHNRLYWYRQTLGQGPEFLTYFQNEAQLEKSRLLSDRFSAERPKGSFSTLEIQRTEQGDSAMYLCASSVSEAGYTFGSGTRLTVV.

The CDR3 sequence is CASSRGKAGGSRTDTQYF. The CDR3 region has the DNA TGTGCCAGTAGTAGAGGCAAGGCAGGGGGCTCCCGCACAGATACGCAGTATTTT. This rearrangement joins TRBV19 to TRBJ2-3, with 8 bases that match TRBD1. Losses at the gene ends were 4 bases for V and 1 base for J; bases not matched to a gene: 13. The CDR3 extends over 18 amino acids. Germline CDR1 LNHDA, CDR2 SQIVND (reference sequence).

The chain couples TRBV19 to TRBJ2-3; 10 nucleotides agree with TRBD2. CDR1 and CDR2 (germline): LNHDA, SQIVND (reference sequence). Germline trimming cut 10 bases from V and 2 bases from J; bases unmatched to any gene: 9. The CDR3 is 15 amino acids. The DNA for the CDR3 is TGTGCCACCACCCGACTAGCGGGTATCACAGATACGCAGTATTTT. This encodes CATTRLAGITDTQYF.